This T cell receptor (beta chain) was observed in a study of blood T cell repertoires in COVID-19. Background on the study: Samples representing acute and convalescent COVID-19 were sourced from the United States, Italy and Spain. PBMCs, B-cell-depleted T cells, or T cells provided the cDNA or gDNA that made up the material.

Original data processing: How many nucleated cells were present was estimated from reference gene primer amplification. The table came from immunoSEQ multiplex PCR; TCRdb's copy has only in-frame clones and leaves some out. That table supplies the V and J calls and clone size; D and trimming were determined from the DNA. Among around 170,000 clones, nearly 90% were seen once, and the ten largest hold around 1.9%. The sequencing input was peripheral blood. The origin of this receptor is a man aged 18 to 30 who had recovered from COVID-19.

The CDR3 DNA follows: TGTGCCAGCAGTTCCGCGGGAGGGGGGGTTAGCAATCAGCCCCAGCATTTT. Its translation is CASSSAGGGVSNQPQHF. The gene calls are TRBV28 and TRBJ1-5; perhaps TRBD1 as D (6 bases). CDR3 size: 17 residues. Germline V gene data show CDR1 as MDHEN and CDR2 as SYDVKM. Trimming cost V 4 bases and J 0 bases, with 16 bases left between them.